What follows is one TCR beta chain and its context. Its antigen is still unknown. This sample stems from a study of cytomegalovirus exposure and HLA in healthy donors. Overall study findings and caveats: Rare sequences made up most TCRs, while some public TCRs were found in many donors.

With 5 bases removed from V and 3 bases from J, the gap between germline ends came to 8 bases. The CDR3 length is 13 residues. Germline V CDR1 and CDR2: SGHTA, FQGNSA. Clones were sequenced by immunoSEQ multiplex PCR, and TCRdb holds only the in-frame ones, with some missing. The table lists around 150,000 clones, just under 85% of them singletons. The V gene is TRBV7-2, the J gene TRBJ2-1; TRBD1 might be the D (5 bases). The sample comprised PBMCs. The TCR comes from a man younger than 40 in good health and CMV-seropositive. The CDR3 DNA reads as TGTGCCAGCAGCCCGACAGTCTACAATGAGCAGTTCTTC. Translation: CASSPTVYNEQFF. The variable domain in full, with the rest retrieved from reference TRBV7-2 and TRBJ2-1, is GAGVSQSPSNKVTEKGKDVELRCDPISGHTALYWYRQSLGQGLEFLIYFQGNSAPDKSGLPSDRFSAERTGGSVSTLTIQRTQQEDSAVYLCASSPTVYNEQFFGPGTRLTVL.